This paragraph covers one T cell receptor (beta chain) sequence. The use of a sample-barcoded 5' primer and a J-beta primer mix characterized a second PCR of about 7 to 12 cycles. The template-switch adaptor was a 5' adaptor with 12 random nucleotides. It tagged each cDNA molecule. MiXCR was run by TCRdb on the 5' RACE reads, yielding one entry per CDR3 protein. In the table there are approximately 600,000 distinct CDR3 sequences, around three fifths of which are singletons. These data come from a study of blood T cells in healthy people across ages. Germline-derived CDR1 and CDR2 are SGDLS and YYNGEE. CDR3 length: 14 amino acids. V lost 0 bases, J lost 9 bases, and 5 bases stayed unmatched.

Sequenced material: blood. The genes are TRBV9 and TRBJ2-1, with 8 nucleotides matching TRBD2. This TCR came from a man in his sixties in good health. The CDR3 coding sequence is TGTGCCAGCAGCGTAGCAGTAGCGGGGACTGAGCAGTTCTTC. Its translation: CASSVAVAGTEQFF.